The text below deals with one T cell receptor (beta chain). The CDR3 covers 16 residues. Germline CDR1 MGHDK, CDR2 SYGVNS. Unmatched junction bases numbered 5, after V lost 3 bases and J lost 0 bases. The sample belongs to a study of T cell repertoires in aging, cancer and after chemotherapy. For the study at large: Paired samples before and after chemotherapy came from glioblastoma patients receiving temozolomide-based therapy.

The template was genomic DNA from peripheral blood, not RNA. A mixed TRB-A/B primer pool amplified rearranged TRB by multiplex touch-down PCR. TCRdb independently ran MiXCR on the multiplex PCR reads; one entry per CDR3 protein. Of some 3,000 distinct CDR3 sequences in the sample, 25% to 35% were seen once. The sample comprised blood. The V call is TRBV25-1, the J call TRBJ2-5; 9 bases are a match to TRBD2. This clonotype was obtained from a human donor with a solid tumor. CDR3 protein: CASSEGSGGYQETQYF. The DNA of the CDR3 is TGTGCCAGCAGTGAGGGCAGCGGGGGGTACCAAGAGACCCAGTACTTC.